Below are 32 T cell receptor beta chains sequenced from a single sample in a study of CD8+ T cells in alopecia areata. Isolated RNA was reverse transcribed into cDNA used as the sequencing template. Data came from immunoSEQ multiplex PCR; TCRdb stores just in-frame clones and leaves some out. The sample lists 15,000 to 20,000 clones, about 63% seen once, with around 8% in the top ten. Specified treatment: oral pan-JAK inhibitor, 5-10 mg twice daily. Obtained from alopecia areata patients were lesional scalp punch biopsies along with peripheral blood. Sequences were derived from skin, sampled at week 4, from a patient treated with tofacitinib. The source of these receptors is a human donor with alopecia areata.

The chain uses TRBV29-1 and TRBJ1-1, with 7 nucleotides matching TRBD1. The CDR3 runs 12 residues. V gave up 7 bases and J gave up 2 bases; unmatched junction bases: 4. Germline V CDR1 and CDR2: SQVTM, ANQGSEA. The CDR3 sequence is CSAGQANTEAFF. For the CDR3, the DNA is TGCAGCGCCGGACAGGCAAACACTGAAGCTTTCTTT.

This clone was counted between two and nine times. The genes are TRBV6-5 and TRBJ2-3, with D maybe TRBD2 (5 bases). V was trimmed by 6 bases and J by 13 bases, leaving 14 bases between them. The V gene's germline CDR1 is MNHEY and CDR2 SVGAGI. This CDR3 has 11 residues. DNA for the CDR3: TGTGCCAGCAGCGAGGGTAGGGCGGAGTATTTT. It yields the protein CASSEGRAEYF.

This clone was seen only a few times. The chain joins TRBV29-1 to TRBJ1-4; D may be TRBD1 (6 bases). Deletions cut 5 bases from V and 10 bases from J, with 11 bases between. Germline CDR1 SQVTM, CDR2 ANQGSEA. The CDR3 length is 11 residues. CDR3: CSVREGGKLFF. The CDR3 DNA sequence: TGCAGCGTTAGGGAGGGGGGAAAACTGTTTTTT.

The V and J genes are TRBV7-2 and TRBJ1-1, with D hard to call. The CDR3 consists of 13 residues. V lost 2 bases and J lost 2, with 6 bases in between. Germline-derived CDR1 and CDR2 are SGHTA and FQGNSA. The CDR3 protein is CASSLQRNTEAFF. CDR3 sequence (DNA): TGTGCCAGCAGCTTACAGAGAAACACTGAAGCTTTCTTT.

The CDR3 protein is CASSSPAGGGTDTQYF. The CDR3 coding sequence is TGTGCCAGCAGTTCCCCAGCGGGGGGTGGCACAGATACGCAGTATTTT. The chain combines TRBV6-5 with TRBJ2-3; 9 bases map to TRBD2. Germline trimming cut 4 bases from V and 1 base from J; bases unmatched to any gene: 6. Germline-derived CDR1 and CDR2 are MNHEY and SVGAGI. This CDR3 has 16 amino acids.

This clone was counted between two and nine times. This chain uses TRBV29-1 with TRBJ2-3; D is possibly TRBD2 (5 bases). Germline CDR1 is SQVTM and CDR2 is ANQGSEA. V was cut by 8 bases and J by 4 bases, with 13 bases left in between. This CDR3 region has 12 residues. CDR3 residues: CSSKAGADTQYF. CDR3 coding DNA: TGCAGCTCCAAGGCGGGCGCAGATACGCAGTATTTT.

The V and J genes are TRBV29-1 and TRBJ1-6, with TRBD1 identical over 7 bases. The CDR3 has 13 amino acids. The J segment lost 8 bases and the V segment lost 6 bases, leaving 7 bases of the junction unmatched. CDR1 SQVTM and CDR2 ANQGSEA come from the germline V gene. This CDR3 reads CSVKETGDSPLHF. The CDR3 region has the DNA TGCAGCGTGAAAGAAACAGGGGATTCACCCCTCCACTTT.

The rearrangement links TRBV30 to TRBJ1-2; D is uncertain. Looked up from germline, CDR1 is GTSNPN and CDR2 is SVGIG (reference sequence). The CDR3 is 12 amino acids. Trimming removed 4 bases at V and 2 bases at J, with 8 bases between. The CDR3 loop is CAWNSRNYGYTF. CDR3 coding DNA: TGTGCCTGGAATTCGAGGAACTATGGCTACACCTTC.

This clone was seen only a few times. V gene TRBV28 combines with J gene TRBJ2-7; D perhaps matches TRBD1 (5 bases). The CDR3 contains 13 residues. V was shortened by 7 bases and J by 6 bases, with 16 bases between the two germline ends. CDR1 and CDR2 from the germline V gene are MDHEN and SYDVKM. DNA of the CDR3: TGTGCCAGCACCTCGGGCCAGGGCGGCGAGCAGTACTTC. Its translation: CASTSGQGGEQYF.

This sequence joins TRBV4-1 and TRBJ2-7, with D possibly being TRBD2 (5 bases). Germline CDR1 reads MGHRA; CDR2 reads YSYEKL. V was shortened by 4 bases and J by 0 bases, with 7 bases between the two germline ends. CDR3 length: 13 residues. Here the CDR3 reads CASSRGISYEQYF. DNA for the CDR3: TGCGCCAGCAGCCGAGGGATCTCCTACGAGCAGTACTTC.

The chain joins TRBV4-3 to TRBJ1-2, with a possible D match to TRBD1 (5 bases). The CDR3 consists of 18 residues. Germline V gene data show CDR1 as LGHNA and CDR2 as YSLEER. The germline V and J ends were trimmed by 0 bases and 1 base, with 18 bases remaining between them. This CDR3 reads CASSQDPGSRAINYGYTF. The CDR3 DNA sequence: TGCGCCAGCAGCCAAGATCCGGGTAGCAGGGCTATTAACTATGGCTACACCTTC.

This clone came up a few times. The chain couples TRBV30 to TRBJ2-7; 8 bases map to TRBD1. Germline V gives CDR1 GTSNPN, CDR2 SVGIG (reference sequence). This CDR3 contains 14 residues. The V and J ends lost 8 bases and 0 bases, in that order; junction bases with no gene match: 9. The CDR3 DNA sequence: TGTGCCGGAAGGCGGACAGGGAACTCCTACGAGCAGTACTTC. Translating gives CAGRRTGNSYEQYF. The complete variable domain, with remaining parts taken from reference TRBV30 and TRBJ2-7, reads SQTIHQWPATLVQPVGSPLSLECTVEGTSNPNLYWYRQAAGRGLQLLFYSVGIGQISSEVPQNLSASRPQDRQFILSSKKLLLSDSGFYLCAGRRTGNSYEQYFGPGTRLTVT.

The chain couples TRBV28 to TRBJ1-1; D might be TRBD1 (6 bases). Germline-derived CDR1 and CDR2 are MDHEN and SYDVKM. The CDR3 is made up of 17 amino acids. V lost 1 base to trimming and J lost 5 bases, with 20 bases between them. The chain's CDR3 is CASSLFFTLGGATEAFF. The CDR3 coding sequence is TGTGCCAGCAGTTTATTTTTTACCTTGGGGGGCGCAACTGAAGCTTTCTTT.

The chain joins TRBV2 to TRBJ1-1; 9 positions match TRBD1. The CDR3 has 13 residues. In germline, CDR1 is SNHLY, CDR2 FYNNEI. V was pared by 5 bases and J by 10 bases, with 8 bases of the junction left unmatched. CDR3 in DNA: TGTGCCAGCAGTCCACAGACAGGGGGGTTAGCTTTCTTT. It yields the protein CASSPQTGGLAFF.

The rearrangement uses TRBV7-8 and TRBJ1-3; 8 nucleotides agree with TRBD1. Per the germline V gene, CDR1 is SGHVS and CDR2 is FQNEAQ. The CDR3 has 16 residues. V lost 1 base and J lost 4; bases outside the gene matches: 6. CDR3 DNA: TGTGCCAGCAGCTTAGGATTCAGGGGGCCGGGAAACACCATATATTTT. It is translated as CASSLGFRGPGNTIYF.

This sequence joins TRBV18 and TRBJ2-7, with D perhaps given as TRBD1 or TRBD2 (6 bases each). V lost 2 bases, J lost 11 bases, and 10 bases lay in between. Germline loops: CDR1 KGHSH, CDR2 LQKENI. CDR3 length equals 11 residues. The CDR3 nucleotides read TGTGCCAGCTCACCAGGGGGGCTCAAGTACTTC. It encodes CASSPGGLKYF.

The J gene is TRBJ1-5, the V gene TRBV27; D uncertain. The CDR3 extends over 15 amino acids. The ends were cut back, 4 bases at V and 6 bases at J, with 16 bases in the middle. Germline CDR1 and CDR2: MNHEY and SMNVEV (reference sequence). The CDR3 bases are TGTGCCAGCAGTTGGGGTCTTTTCTCGGGTCAGCCCCAGCATTTT. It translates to CASSWGLFSGQPQHF.

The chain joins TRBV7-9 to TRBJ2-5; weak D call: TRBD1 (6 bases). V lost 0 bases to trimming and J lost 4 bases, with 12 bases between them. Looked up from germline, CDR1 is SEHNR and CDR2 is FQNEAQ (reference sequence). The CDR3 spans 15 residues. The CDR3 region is CASSLAVAGVETQYF. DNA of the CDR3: TGTGCCAGCAGCTTAGCGGTAGCAGGGGTAGAGACCCAGTACTTC.

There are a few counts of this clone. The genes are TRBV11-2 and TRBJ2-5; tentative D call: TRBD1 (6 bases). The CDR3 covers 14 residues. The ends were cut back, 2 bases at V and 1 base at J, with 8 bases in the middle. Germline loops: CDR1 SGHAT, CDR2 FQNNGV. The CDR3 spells CASSLFRGQETQYF. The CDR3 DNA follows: TGTGCCAGCAGCTTATTCAGGGGCCAAGAGACCCAGTACTTC.

CDR3 sequence (DNA): TGTGCCATCAGTGACTCTGAGGGGGCCCCGCATAGTACGCAGTATTTT. Its translation: CAISDSEGAPHSTQYF. The V call is TRBV10-3, the J call TRBJ2-3; 7 bases map to TRBD1. The germline V gene encodes CDR1 ENHRY and CDR2 SYGVKD. Trimming cost V 3 bases and J 8 bases; bases outside gene matches: 14. The CDR3 has 16 residues.

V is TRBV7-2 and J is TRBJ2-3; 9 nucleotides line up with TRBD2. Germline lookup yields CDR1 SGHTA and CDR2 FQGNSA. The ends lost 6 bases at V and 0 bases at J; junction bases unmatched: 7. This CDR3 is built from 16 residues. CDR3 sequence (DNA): TGTGCCAGCAGACAAATAGCGGGGGTTAGCACAGATACGCAGTATTTT. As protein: CASRQIAGVSTDTQYF. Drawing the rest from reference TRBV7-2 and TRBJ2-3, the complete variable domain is GAGVSQSPSNKVTEKGKDVELRCDPISGHTALYWYRQSLGQGLEFLIYFQGNSAPDKSGLPSDRFSAERTGGSVSTLTIQRTQQEDSAVYLCASRQIAGVSTDTQYFGPGTRLTVL.

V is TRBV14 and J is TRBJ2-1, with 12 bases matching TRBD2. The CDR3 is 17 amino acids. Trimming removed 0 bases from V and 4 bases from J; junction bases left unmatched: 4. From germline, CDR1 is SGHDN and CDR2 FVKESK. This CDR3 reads CASSQDTSGGQYNEQFF. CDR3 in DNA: TGTGCCAGCAGCCAAGATACTAGCGGGGGGCAATACAATGAGCAGTTCTTC.

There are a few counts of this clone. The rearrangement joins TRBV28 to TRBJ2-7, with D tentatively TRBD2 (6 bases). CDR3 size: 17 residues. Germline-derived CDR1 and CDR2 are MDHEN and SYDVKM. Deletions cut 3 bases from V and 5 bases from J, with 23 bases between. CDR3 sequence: CASSFPAAGPQFDEQYF. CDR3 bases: TGTGCCAGCAGTTTCCCTGCCGCGGGGCCCCAATTCGACGAGCAGTACTTC.

The CDR3 here is CASSIGSHNWNNEQFF. The CDR3, as DNA: TGTGCCAGCAGTATTGGGAGTCATAATTGGAACAATGAGCAGTTCTTC. The V and J genes are TRBV28 and TRBJ2-1; D may be TRBD2 (5 bases). Deletions cut 5 bases from V and 5 bases from J, with 19 bases between. The CDR3 sequence is 16 residues long. Germline V gene sequence: CDR1 MDHEN, CDR2 SYDVKM.

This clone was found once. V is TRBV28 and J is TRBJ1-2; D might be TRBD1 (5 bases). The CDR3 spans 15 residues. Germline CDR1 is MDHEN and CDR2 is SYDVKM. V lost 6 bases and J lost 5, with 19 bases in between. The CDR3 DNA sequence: TGTGCCAGCAGCAAGAAGTGGGGCAGGGCTTATGGCTACACCTTC. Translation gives CASSKKWGRAYGYTF.

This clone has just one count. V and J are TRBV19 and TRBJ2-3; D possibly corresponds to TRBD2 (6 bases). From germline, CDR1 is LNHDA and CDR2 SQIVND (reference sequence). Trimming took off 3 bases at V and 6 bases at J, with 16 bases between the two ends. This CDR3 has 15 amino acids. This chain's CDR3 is CASSIGTLGMDTQYF. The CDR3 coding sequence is TGTGCCAGTAGTATTGGGACTTTGGGGATGGATACGCAGTATTTT.

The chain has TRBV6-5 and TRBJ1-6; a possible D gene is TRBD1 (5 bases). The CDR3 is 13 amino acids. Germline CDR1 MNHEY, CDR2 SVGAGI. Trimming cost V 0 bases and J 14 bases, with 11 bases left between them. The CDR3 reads CASSYSGKDTLHF. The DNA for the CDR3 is TGTGCCAGCAGTTACTCGGGCAAGGACACCCTCCACTTT.

The CDR3 protein is CASSGETDTQYF. CDR3 DNA: TGCGCCAGCAGTGGGGAAACAGATACGCAGTATTTT. The chain is built from TRBV5-1 and TRBJ2-3; D unclear. Germline CDR1 SGHRS, CDR2 YFSETQ. This CDR3 contains 12 residues. Trimming cost V 5 bases and J 3 bases, with 7 bases left between them. Full variable domain (missing parts from reference TRBV5-1 and TRBJ2-3): KAGVTQTPRYLIKTRGQQVTLSCSPISGHRSVSWYQQTPGQGLQFLFEYFSETQRNKGNFPGRFSGRQFSNSRSEMNVSTLELGDSALYLCASSGETDTQYFGPGTRLTVL.

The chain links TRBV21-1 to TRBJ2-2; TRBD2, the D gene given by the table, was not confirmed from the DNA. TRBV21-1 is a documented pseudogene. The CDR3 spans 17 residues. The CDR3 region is CASSKFSDTTEGGELFF. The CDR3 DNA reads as TGTGCCAGCAGCAAATTCAGCGACACTACTGAGGGCGGGGAGCTGTTTTTT.

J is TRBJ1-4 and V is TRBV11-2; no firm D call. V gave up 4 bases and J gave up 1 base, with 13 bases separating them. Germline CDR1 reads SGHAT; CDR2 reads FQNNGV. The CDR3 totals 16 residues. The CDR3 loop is CASSSGILLTNEKLFF. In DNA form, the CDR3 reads TGTGCCAGCAGCTCTGGGATCCTCTTAACTAATGAAAAACTGTTTTTT.

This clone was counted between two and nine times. The CDR3 DNA is TGTGCCTGGAGCTTGGGACTAGGAGACACCGGGGAGCTGTTTTTT. This codes for CAWSLGLGDTGELFF. This chain uses TRBV30 with TRBJ2-2; 8 nucleotides align to TRBD2. The ends lost 3 bases at V and 3 bases at J; junction bases unmatched: 6. Germline CDR1 is GTSNPN and CDR2 is SVGIG (reference sequence). The CDR3 has 15 amino acids.

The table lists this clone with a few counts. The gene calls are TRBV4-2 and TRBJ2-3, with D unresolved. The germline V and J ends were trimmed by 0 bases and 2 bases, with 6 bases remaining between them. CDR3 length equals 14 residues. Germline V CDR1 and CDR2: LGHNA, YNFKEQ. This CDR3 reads CASSQDAHTDTQYF. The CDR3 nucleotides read TGTGCCAGCAGCCAAGACGCCCACACAGATACGCAGTATTTT.